This T cell receptor beta chain was identified in a study of post-analysis software for immune sequencing data. Study findings and constraints: Patients carried 5 or 6 TRBV segments more frequently than controls did, and TRBV5-6, TRBV5-1 and TRBV20-1 were among them. F-measure co-clustering was strong for batch-matched samples.

Comment on this clonotype: Its specificity is not known.

V was cut by 3 bases and J by 11 bases, with 16 bases left in between. This CDR3 region has 13 residues. Incorporated into the TCR beta cDNA libraries were unique molecular identifiers, which served to reduce PCR and sequencing biases. TCRdb reanalysed the PCR reads using MiXCR and keeps one entry per CDR3 protein. The table includes approximately 770,000 distinct CDR3 sequences, roughly 50% detected once. This chain links TRBV12-3 or TRBV12-4 with TRBJ2-5; D gene uncertain. What was sequenced was blood. The TCR sequence derives from a girl aged 5-17 years with multiple sclerosis. CDR3 region: CASSFGPVQEQYF. The CDR3 DNA sequence: TGTGCCAGCAGTTTCGGTCCGGTTCAAGAGCAGTACTTC.